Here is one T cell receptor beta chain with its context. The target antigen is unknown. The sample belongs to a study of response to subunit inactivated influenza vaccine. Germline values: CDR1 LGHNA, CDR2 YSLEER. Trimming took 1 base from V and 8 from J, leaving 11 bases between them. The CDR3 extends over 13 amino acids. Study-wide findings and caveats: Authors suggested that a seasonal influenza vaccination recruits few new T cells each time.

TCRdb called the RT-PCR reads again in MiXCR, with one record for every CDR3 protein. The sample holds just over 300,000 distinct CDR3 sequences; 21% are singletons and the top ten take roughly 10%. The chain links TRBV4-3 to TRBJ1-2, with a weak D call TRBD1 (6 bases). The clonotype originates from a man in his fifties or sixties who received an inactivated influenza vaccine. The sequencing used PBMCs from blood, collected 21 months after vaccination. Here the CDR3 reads CASSQGAQGGYTF. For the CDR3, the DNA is TGCGCCAGCAGCCAAGGGGCGCAGGGGGGCTACACCTTC.